This note documents a single T cell receptor beta chain sequence. The antigen it recognizes is unknown. Base qualities are missing; no much larger clone stands one base away. The immunoSEQ hsTCRbeta Kit was used to sequence TCR beta CDR3 regions from DNA. Processing in the source paper ran as follows. TCR sequencing data were analysed with the ImmunoSEQ Analyzer. T cell clonality was calculated on productive rearrangements as 1 minus Pielou's evenness. To measure T cell diversity, the inverse Simpson index was applied to productive templates. T cell density was defined as TCR beta template counts normalized to usable DNA, with usable DNA estimated by amplification and sequencing of housekeeping genes. TCR metrics were compared across histologic stages using two-sided Kruskal-Wallis tests. The clones in this table, taken by TCRdb from immuneACCESS, are in-frame only. Not every clone is retained; where verified, under half of the shortfall comes from an unresolved V gene, and the cause of the rest is unknown. That table supplies the V and J calls and clone size; D and trimming were determined from the DNA. The table for this sample lists about 3,100 clones; 40% to 60% of them were counted only once. The top ten hold about a quarter of the sample.

The source of the sample is a study of immune evolution from preneoplasia to lung adenocarcinoma (dated by TCRdb to about 2021). Regarding the study in general: The study profiled immune contexture across lung adenocarcinoma precursors and invasive adenocarcinoma using immune gene expression, TCR sequencing and multiplex immunofluorescence. Resected precursor lesions (AAH, AIS, MIA) and invasive adenocarcinomas were compared with paired morphologically normal lung tissue. The sample size was set by how many specimens were available, not by a prior power calculation. The immune data were integrated with whole exome sequencing and methylation data from the same cohort of nodules. In total, the cohort included 50 to 65 patients with pulmonary nodules, all of whom underwent surgical resection. TCR sequencing data were obtained from about 50 patients. According to the study, about 100 samples went through TCR sequencing. POLYSOLVER was used to infer class I HLA alleles from exome data, and LOHHLA was used to detect allele-specific HLA loss. Study-wide findings and limitations: The findings were based on association rather than direct causation, and larger cohorts with long-term follow-up and longitudinal biopsies were deemed needed. Normal lung had the highest top T cell clone frequencies, and these frequencies appeared to fall progressively from AAH through AIS, MIA and invasive adenocarcinoma. Because all patients were from Japan and China, applicability to Western populations was uncertain. The highest clonality was observed in normal lung, whereas higher T cell density and diversity but lower clonality appeared to be present in later-stage lesions.

CDR1 KGHSH and CDR2 LQKENI are derived from the germline V gene. The V end loses 3 bases and the J end loses 7 bases, and a stretch of 16 bases separates them. The CDR3 sequence holds 15 residues, the cysteine and phenylalanine included. The read is trimmed to its CDR3 DNA, 45 bases read in frame from base 1. Resection was performed on patients in Japan or China between the mid-2010s and the late 2010s. The histologic diagnosis of each case was independently confirmed on H&E slides by two lung cancer pathologists. DNA was isolated from FFPE tissue using the AllPrep DNA/RNA FFPE Kit. Here the chain combines TRBV18 and TRBJ2-1, with the D gene call left open. The specimen sequenced was FFPE normal lung tissue adjacent to the tumor. This receptor was identified in a person aged 45-65 years with lung adenocarcinoma. The DNA reads TGTGCCAGCTCACCTACTAAAGTCCGACATAATGAGCAGTTCTTC. Protein translation: CASSPTKVRHNEQFF.